Listed below are T cell receptor beta chains from one sample, sequenced in a study of early T cells in non-severe SARS-CoV-2 infection. MiXCR, run by TCRdb on the 5' RACE reads, gives a single entry per CDR3 protein. The profile shows more than 95,000 distinct CDR3 sequences, 15% of them singletons. The source material was whole blood. The source is an adult who was a healthcare worker with PCR-confirmed SARS-CoV-2 infection or an uninfected control (not recorded which). Each CDR3 is given with its conserved first and last residue. The order of the fields is clone size, J gene, V gene, D gene, CDR3 protein, CDR3 DNA. D genes are given only for firm matches. Where a row states a size, it is once, few, many or the class of an expanded clone; other rows omit it.

few | TRBJ2-3 | TRBV29-1 | - | CSVRQRSTDTQYF | TGCAGCGTTCGCCAGCGGAGCACAGATACGCAGTATTTT
- | TRBJ2-1 | TRBV7-9 | - | CASSFINEQFF | TGTGCCAGCAGCTTTATTAATGAGCAGTTCTTC
- | TRBJ2-2 | TRBV12-5 | TRBD1 | CASGIRQGAVGELFF | TGTGCTAGTGGTATTCGACAGGGGGCGGTCGGGGAGCTGTTTTTT
- | TRBJ2-2 | TRBV13 | - | CASGPVGGRTGELFF | TGTGCCAGCGGACCCGTAGGGGGGAGGACCGGGGAGCTGTTTTTT
few | TRBJ1-1 | TRBV4-2 | - | CASSPQTGAGSQRGFEAFF | TGTGCCAGCAGCCCTCAGACTGGTGCGGGATCTCAAAGGGGATTTGAAGCTTTCTTT
many | TRBJ1-5 | TRBV18 | - | CASTSGHNQPQHF | TGTGCCAGCACATCAGGGCACAATCAGCCCCAGCATTTT
- | TRBJ2-2 | TRBV5-4 | TRBD2 | CASSLARTSGGETGELFF | TGTGCCAGCAGCTTGGCCCGGACTAGCGGGGGTGAAACCGGGGAGCTGTTTTTT
- | TRBJ1-6 | TRBV7-9 | - | CARRCNPGQGKLSSYNSPLHF | TGTGCCAGGAGGTGTAACCCAGGCCAGGGGAAACTAAGCTCCTATAATTCACCCCTCCACTTT
few | TRBJ1-1 | TRBV12-3/TRBV12-4 | - | CASIDTMGTEAFF | TGTGCCAGCATCGACACCATGGGAACTGAAGCTTTCTTT
- | TRBJ2-3 | TRBV2 | - | CASSEWGSTDTQYF | TGTGCCAGCAGTGAGTGGGGTAGCACAGATACGCAGTATTTT
few | TRBJ1-1 | TRBV25-1 | - | CASTAGDPNTEAFF | TGTGCCAGCACAGCAGGGGACCCTAACACTGAAGCTTTCTTT